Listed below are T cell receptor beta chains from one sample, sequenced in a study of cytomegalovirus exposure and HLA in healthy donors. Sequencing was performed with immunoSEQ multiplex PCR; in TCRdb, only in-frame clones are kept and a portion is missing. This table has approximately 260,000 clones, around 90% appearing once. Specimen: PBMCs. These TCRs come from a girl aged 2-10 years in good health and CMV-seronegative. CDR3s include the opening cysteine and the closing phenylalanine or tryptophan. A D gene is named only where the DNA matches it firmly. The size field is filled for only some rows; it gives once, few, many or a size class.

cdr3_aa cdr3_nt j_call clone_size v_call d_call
CASSRAGNEQYF TGTGCCAGCAGCCGTGCGGGAAACGAGCAGTACTTC TRBJ2-7 - TRBV7-9 -
CASSDIGYTF TGTGCCAGCAGTGACATTGGCTACACCTTC TRBJ1-2 - TRBV2 -
CASSFVPSSYNEQFF TGTGCCAGCAGTTTCGTCCCGAGCTCCTACAATGAGCAGTTCTTC TRBJ2-1 - TRBV28 -
CASSLSAELVNEKLFF TGTGCCAGCAGCCTTAGCGCAGAGTTAGTCAATGAAAAACTGTTTTTT TRBJ1-4 - TRBV7-9 -
CASSPRAFYGYTF TGTGCCAGCAGCCCCAGGGCGTTCTATGGCTACACCTTC TRBJ1-2 - TRBV16 -
CASSLGTSGSSDTQYF TGTGCCAGCAGCTTGGGGACTAGCGGGAGTTCAGATACGCAGTATTTT TRBJ2-3 - TRBV5-4 TRBD2
CAISEPDTGRVYTEAFF TGTGCCATCAGTGAGCCCGACACTGGGCGGGTTTACACTGAAGCTTTCTTT TRBJ1-1 - TRBV10-3 -
CANSTLASGSDTQYF TGTGCCAACAGTACTTTAGCCTCCGGCTCCGATACGCAGTATTTT TRBJ2-3 - TRBV6-6 -
CASRYSRAAGGPGEQYF TGTGCCAGCCGTTATTCCAGAGCGGCAGGGGGTCCGGGCGAGCAGTACTTC TRBJ2-7 once TRBV28 TRBD1
CASSLRGGAEDTEAFF TGCGCCAGCAGCTTGAGGGGGGGGGCGGAGGACACTGAAGCTTTCTTT TRBJ1-1 - TRBV5-1 -
CAWSPRWSLNTEAFF TGTGCCTGGAGTCCCCGTTGGAGTTTGAACACTGAAGCTTTCTTT TRBJ1-1 - TRBV30 -